This TCR beta chain was recovered during a study of identical twins. A universal primer site was created by template switching, with the cDNA bearing unique molecular identifiers. Each CDR3 protein is one row after TCRdb ran MiXCR on the 5' RACE reads. The table records 1.5 million to 2 million distinct CDR3 sequences, roughly a third of them present only once. Study conclusions and caveats: Fewer insertions characterized abundant cord blood beta clonotypes, whereas memory repertoires showed none.

The table lists this clonotype with a few counts. Its antigen is not identified. Healthy Caucasians, and only they, were the donors. The CDR3 is 16 residues long. Germline CDR1 is MDHEN and CDR2 is SYDVKM. V lost 7 bases, J lost 4 bases, and 14 bases stayed unmatched. The sequenced sample was cord blood. The source of this sequence is a newborn girl in good health. The rearrangement uses TRBV28 and TRBJ1-2; 8 bases map to TRBD1. CDR3 protein: CASTSHGQGLGYGYTF. The DNA for the CDR3 is TGTGCCAGCACCTCCCACGGACAGGGATTGGGCTATGGCTACACCTTC.